The 2 T cell receptor beta chains listed next were all sequenced from one sample in a study of blood T cell repertoires in COVID-19. Measured with immunoSEQ multiplex PCR; TCRdb has only the in-frame clones, and not every one. Of about 250,000 clones listed, roughly 88% are singletons. The sample taken for sequencing was peripheral blood. The receptors originated from an elderly woman with COVID-19, enrolled during active disease.

The CDR3 DNA reads TGTGCCAGCAGTTCGTCCAAGTGGGGCAGCTCCTACGAGCAGTACTTC. Its translation is CASSSSKWGSSYEQYF. V gene TRBV6-2 or TRBV6-3 combines with J gene TRBJ2-7; TRBD1 is a possible D gene (5 bases). Per germline, CDR1 MNHEY and CDR2 SVGEGT. The length of the CDR3 is 16 residues. The ends were cut back, 4 bases at V and 0 bases at J, with 16 bases in the middle.

This chain uses TRBV6-5 with TRBJ1-6; D is ambiguous. The CDR3 totals 14 residues. Germline V CDR1 and CDR2: MNHEY, SVGAGI. The germline V and J ends were trimmed by 10 bases and 4 bases, with 14 bases remaining between them. The CDR3 reads CATQRRGYNSPLHF. DNA of the CDR3: TGTGCCACCCAAAGGCGAGGGTATAATTCACCCCTCCACTTT.